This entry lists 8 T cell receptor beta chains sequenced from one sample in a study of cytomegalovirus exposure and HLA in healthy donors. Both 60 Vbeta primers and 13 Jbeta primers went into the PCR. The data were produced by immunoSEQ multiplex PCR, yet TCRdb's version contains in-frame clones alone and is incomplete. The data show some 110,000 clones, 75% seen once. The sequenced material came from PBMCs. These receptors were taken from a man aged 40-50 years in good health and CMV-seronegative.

The CDR3 reads CASSGKDRVEFF. In nucleotides, the CDR3 is TGTGCCAGCAGTGGGAAAGACAGGGTTGAGTTCTTC. The chain joins TRBV6-6 to TRBJ2-1; 7 bases are shared with TRBD1. The germline CDR1 and CDR2 sequences are MNHNY and SVGAGI (reference sequence). The CDR3 consists of 12 residues. J lost 14 bases, V lost 5 bases, and 9 bases had no gene match.

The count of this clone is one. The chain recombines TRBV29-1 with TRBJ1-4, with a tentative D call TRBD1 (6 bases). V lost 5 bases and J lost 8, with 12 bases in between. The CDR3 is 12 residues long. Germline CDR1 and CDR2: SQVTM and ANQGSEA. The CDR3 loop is CSVQQGREKLFF. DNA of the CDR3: TGCAGCGTTCAACAGGGTAGGGAAAAACTGTTTTTT. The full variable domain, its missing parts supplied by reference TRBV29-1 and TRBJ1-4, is SAVISQKPSRDICQRGTSLTIQCQVDSQVTMMFWYRQQPGQSLTLIATANQGSEATYESGFVIDKFPISRPNLTFSTLTVSNMSPEDSSIYLCSVQQGREKLFFGSGTQLSVL.

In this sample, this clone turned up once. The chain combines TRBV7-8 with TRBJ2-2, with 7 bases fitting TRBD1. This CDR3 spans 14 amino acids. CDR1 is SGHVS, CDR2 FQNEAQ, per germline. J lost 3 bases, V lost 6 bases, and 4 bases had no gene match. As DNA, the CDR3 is TGTGCCAGCAGGATGGGACAGTACACCGGGGAGCTGTTTTTT. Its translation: CASRMGQYTGELFF.

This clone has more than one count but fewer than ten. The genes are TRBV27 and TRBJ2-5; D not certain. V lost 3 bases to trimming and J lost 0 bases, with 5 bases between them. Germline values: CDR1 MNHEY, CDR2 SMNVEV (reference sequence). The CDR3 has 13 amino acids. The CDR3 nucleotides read TGTGCCAGCAGTTTCTCGTACCAAGAGACCCAGTACTTC. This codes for CASSFSYQETQYF.

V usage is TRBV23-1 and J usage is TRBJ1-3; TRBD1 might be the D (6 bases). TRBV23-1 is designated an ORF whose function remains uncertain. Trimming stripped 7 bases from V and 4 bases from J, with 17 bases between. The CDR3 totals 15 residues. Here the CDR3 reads CASIPLQGTGNTIYF. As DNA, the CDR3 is TGCGCCAGCATTCCTCTCCAGGGGACCGGAAACACCATATATTTT.

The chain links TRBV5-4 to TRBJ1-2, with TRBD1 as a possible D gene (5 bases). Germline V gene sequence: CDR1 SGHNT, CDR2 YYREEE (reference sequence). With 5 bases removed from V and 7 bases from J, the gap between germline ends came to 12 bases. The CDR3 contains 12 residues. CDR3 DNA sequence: TGTGCCAGCAGTGGACATCTCGGTGGCTACACCTTC. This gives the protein CASSGHLGGYTF.

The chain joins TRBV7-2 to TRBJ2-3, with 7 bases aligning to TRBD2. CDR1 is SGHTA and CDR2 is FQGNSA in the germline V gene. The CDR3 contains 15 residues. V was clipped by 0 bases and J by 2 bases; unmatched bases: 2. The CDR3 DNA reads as TGTGCCAGCAGCTTAGCGGGGACTACCACAGATACGCAGTATTTT. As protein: CASSLAGTTTDTQYF.

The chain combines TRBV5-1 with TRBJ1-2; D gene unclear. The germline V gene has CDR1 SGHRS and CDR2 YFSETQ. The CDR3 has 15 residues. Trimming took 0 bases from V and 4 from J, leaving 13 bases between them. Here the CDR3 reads CASSLEAASSYGYTF. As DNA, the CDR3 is TGCGCCAGCAGCTTGGAAGCGGCTAGCAGCTATGGCTACACCTTC.